This T cell receptor beta chain comes out of a study of beta chain features in type 1 diabetes. In the study overall: Healthy donors and patients showed comparable age, gender and cell yields.

Every participating donor gave one draw, a heparinised blood sample averaging about 100 mL. Sorting with CD45RO/CCR7/CD25/CD127/CD95/CD27 yielded naive, central memory, regulatory and stem-like memory CD4+ cells. Findings and caveats of the study: Naive, central memory and Treg TCRB repertoires appeared more alike in patients than in healthy donors. Type 1 diabetes patients had TCRB CDR3s that were shorter (moderately but significantly so) in all four CD4+ subsets.

This clone showed up just a few times. The antigen is not known. The CDR3 covers 14 residues. Germline V gene data show CDR1 as LNHDA and CDR2 as SQIVND (reference sequence). The V gene lost 3 bases and the J gene lost 0 bases, with 9 bases spanning the gap. Since all of the isolated RNA was reverse transcribed, expressed TCRB transcripts were what got sequenced. The protocol was immunoSEQ multiplex PCR, while the TCRdb copy is restricted to in-frame clones and leaves out a portion. Of 120,000 to 150,000 clones in the sample, about 13% are singletons; the top ten hold approximately 1.3%. This sequence joins TRBV19 and TRBJ2-7, with D possibly matching TRBD1 (6 bases). The clonotype originates from a young man with type 1 diabetes. The sequenced material came from central memory CD4+ T cells from blood. CDR3 nucleotide sequence: TGTGCCAGTAGTATTGGCAGGGGCTCCTACGAGCAGTACTTC. Translation gives CASSIGRGSYEQYF.